The 24 T cell receptor beta chains in this list originate from one sample, sequenced in a study of cytomegalovirus exposure and HLA in healthy donors. The PCR used 60 Vbeta and 13 Jbeta primers. Assay: immunoSEQ multiplex PCR; the TCRdb copy retains only in-frame clones and omits some. The profile covers roughly 49,000 clones, with 75% to 80% appearing a single time and 2.7% taken by the ten largest. The sequenced sample consisted of PBMCs. The receptors stem from a woman between 40 and 50 years old in good health and CMV-seropositive.

The J gene is TRBJ1-1, the V gene TRBV5-4, with 8 nucleotides matching TRBD1. CDR1 SGHNT and CDR2 YYREEE come from the germline V gene (reference sequence). The V segment lost 1 base and the J segment 3 bases; nucleotides outside the gene matches: 2. The CDR3 is 14 residues long. The CDR3 DNA follows: TGTGCCAGCAGCTTGCAGGGGGCGCACACTGAAGCTTTCTTT. Protein product: CASSLQGAHTEAFF.

The rearrangement joins TRBV7-9 to TRBJ1-1; weak D call: TRBD1 (5 bases). Per germline, CDR1 SEHNR and CDR2 FQNEAQ (reference sequence). The CDR3 is 15 residues long. V lost 3 bases, J lost 0 bases, and 11 bases lay in between. The CDR3 here is CASSFGGSLNTEAFF. The CDR3 coding sequence is TGTGCCAGCAGCTTTGGGGGGTCCTTGAACACTGAAGCTTTCTTT.

The chain is built from TRBV7-2 and TRBJ2-2, with D perhaps matching TRBD2 (7 bases). Germline-derived CDR1 and CDR2 are SGHTA and FQGNSA. CDR3 size: 17 residues. Deletions cut 5 bases from V and 5 bases from J, with 21 bases between. The CDR3 region is CASSRGGAATVTGELFF. The CDR3 DNA sequence: TGTGCCAGCAGCAGGGGGGGGGCCGCAACAGTGACCGGGGAGCTGTTTTTT.

This chain uses TRBV7-2 with TRBJ1-6; 8 nucleotides align to TRBD1. The germline gives CDR1 SGHTA, CDR2 FQGNSA. The trim removed 5 bases at V and 3 bases at J, leaving 6 bases unmatched. This CDR3 contains 16 residues. The DNA for the CDR3 is TGTGCCAGCAGCCAACAGGGGGGACTCTATAATTCACCCCTCCACTTT. Its protein is CASSQQGGLYNSPLHF. Together with reference TRBV7-2 and TRBJ1-6, the CDR3 gives the full variable domain: GAGVSQSPSNKVTEKGKDVELRCDPISGHTALYWYRQSLGQGLEFLIYFQGNSAPDKSGLPSDRFSAERTGGSVSTLTIQRTQQEDSAVYLCASSQQGGLYNSPLHFGNGTRLTVT.

The chain carries TRBV9 and TRBJ2-7, with 7 bases matching TRBD1. The CDR3 has 15 residues. With 0 bases clipped from V and 5 bases from J, the junction kept 8 bases outside the gene matches. Germline-derived CDR1 and CDR2 are SGDLS and YYNGEE. The CDR3 reads CASSVGGQLRNEQYF. In DNA, the CDR3 is TGTGCCAGCAGCGTAGGGGGACAGCTCAGGAACGAGCAGTACTTC.

This chain connects TRBV2 to TRBJ2-2, with unresolved D. CDR1 is SNHLY, CDR2 FYNNEI, per germline. V was pared by 2 bases and J by 4 bases, with 11 bases between. This CDR3 has 15 amino acids. The CDR3 sequence is CASSETHPGTGELFF. DNA of the CDR3: TGTGCCAGCAGTGAAACCCACCCGGGCACCGGGGAGCTGTTTTTT.

For the CDR3, the DNA is TGTGCCAGCAGCGTAGCGCACAGTAGTTACGAGCAGTACTTC. Encoded protein: CASSVAHSSYEQYF. The chain couples TRBV9 to TRBJ2-7; D unclear. This CDR3 has 14 amino acids. Germline V gene sequence: CDR1 SGDLS, CDR2 YYNGEE. Between the trimmed V and J ends, which lost 0 bases and 4 bases, there was a span of 11 bases. The full variable domain, with the rest looked up from reference TRBV9 and TRBJ2-7, is DSGVTQTPKHLITATGQRVTLRCSPRSGDLSVYWYQQSLDQGLQFLIQYYNGEERAKGNILERFSAQQFPDLHSELNLSSLELGDSALYFCASSVAHSSYEQYFGPGTRLTVT.

The V and J genes are TRBV27 and TRBJ1-5, with D possibly matching TRBD1 (6 bases). The germline V gene encodes CDR1 MNHEY and CDR2 SMNVEV (reference sequence). The CDR3 covers 14 residues. Trimming pared 5 bases from V and 5 bases from J, leaving 13 bases between. CDR3 DNA sequence: TGTGCCAGCAGTCCCCTGACAGGCTATCAGCCCCAGCATTTT. It yields the protein CASSPLTGYQPQHF.

The chain recombines TRBV6-6 with TRBJ2-5; 10 positions agree with TRBD2. V was pared by 10 bases and J by 7 bases, with 12 bases of the junction left unmatched. Germline CDR1 is MNHNY and CDR2 is SVGAGI (reference sequence). This CDR3 is 14 amino acids long. CDR3 region: CATKVAGGHTTQYF. DNA of the CDR3: TGTGCCACCAAGGTAGCGGGGGGCCATACGACCCAGTACTTC.

The J gene is TRBJ1-2, the V gene TRBV7-9; D gene ambiguous. V was trimmed by 6 bases and J by 4 bases, leaving 12 bases between them. CDR1 and CDR2 (germline): SEHNR, FQNEAQ (reference sequence). CDR3 length equals 13 residues. DNA for the CDR3: TGTGCCAGCAGGTCGGGAGGGAGCTATGGCTACACCTTC. Amino acid sequence: CASRSGGSYGYTF.

The chain couples TRBV21-1 to TRBJ1-4; the D call of TRBD1 is as the table states it, not checked on the DNA. TRBV21-1 is a known pseudogene. CDR3 size: 14 residues. This CDR3 is CASSKGQVNEKLFF. CDR3 coding DNA: TGTGCCAGCAGCAAAGGCCAGGTTAATGAAAAACTGTTTTTT.

The J gene is TRBJ1-1, the V gene TRBV7-9; a possible D gene is TRBD1 (6 bases). The CDR3 is made up of 14 amino acids. Looked up from germline, CDR1 is SEHNR and CDR2 is FQNEAQ (reference sequence). V gave up 6 bases and J gave up 2 bases, with 13 bases separating them. CDR3 residues: CASRWGRENTEAFF. CDR3 bases: TGTGCCAGCAGATGGGGGCGCGAAAACACTGAAGCTTTCTTT.

The chain couples TRBV9 to TRBJ2-7, with D uncertain. The germline V and J ends were trimmed by 4 bases and 5 bases, with 19 bases remaining between them. The CDR3 consists of 15 residues. CDR1 is SGDLS and CDR2 is YYNGEE in the germline V gene. The CDR3 reads CASSPEVASTHEQYF. CDR3 nucleotides: TGTGCCAGCAGCCCGGAAGTGGCTAGTACCCACGAGCAGTACTTC.

This clone has more than one count but fewer than ten. The chain uses TRBV7-6 and TRBJ2-2; TRBD2 matches at 8 bases. From germline, CDR1 is SGHVS and CDR2 FNYEAQ. V was pared by 5 bases and J by 5 bases, with 7 bases of the junction left unmatched. The CDR3 extends over 15 amino acids. The CDR3 spells CASSPSGGRTGELFF. Written as DNA, the CDR3 is TGTGCCAGCAGCCCCTCGGGGGGGCGAACCGGGGAGCTGTTTTTT. The whole variable domain, remainder taken from reference TRBV7-6 and TRBJ2-2, is GAGVSQSPRYKVTKRGQDVALRCDPISGHVSLYWYRQALGQGPEFLTYFNYEAQQDKSGLPNDRFSAERPEGSISTLTIQRTEQRDSAMYRCASSPSGGRTGELFFGEGSRLTVL.

The gene calls are TRBV6-1 and TRBJ1-3; 7 nucleotides align to TRBD1. The trim removed 5 bases at V and 9 bases at J, leaving 13 bases unmatched. This CDR3 is 15 amino acids long. Germline CDR1 MNHNS, CDR2 SASEGT. Here the CDR3 reads CASSPAGQWGGTIYF. The CDR3 DNA sequence: TGTGCCAGCAGTCCCGCGGGACAGTGGGGCGGCACCATATATTTT.

This chain joins TRBV28 and TRBJ1-4; unclear D gene. Germline assignment: CDR1 MDHEN and CDR2 SYDVKM. V was pared by 2 bases and J by 5 bases, with 9 bases between. CDR3 length: 14 residues. The CDR3 loop reads CASSLLAVNEKLFF. CDR3 sequence (DNA): TGTGCCAGCAGTTTACTCGCGGTAAATGAAAAACTGTTTTTT.

The chain joins TRBV10-3 to TRBJ1-1; D remains ambiguous. Germline loops: CDR1 ENHRY, CDR2 SYGVKD. Trimming removed 2 bases from V and 0 bases from J, with 13 bases in between. The CDR3 contains 16 residues. CDR3 sequence: CAISEGGSGMNTEAFF. The CDR3, as DNA: TGTGCCATCAGTGAGGGAGGGTCGGGGATGAACACTGAAGCTTTCTTT.

The chain couples TRBV13 to TRBJ2-1, with TRBD2 matching over 11 bases. The CDR3 spans 14 residues. Trimming removed 7 bases from V and 8 bases from J; junction bases left unmatched: 7. The germline gives CDR1 PRHDT, CDR2 FYEKMQ (reference sequence). CDR3 sequence: CASMQTSGADEQFF. In DNA form, the CDR3 reads TGTGCCAGCATGCAGACTAGCGGGGCGGATGAGCAGTTCTTC.

This sequence joins TRBV5-4 and TRBJ2-1; 9 bases match TRBD1. V lost 3 bases, J lost 9 bases, and 4 bases stayed unmatched. The CDR3 consists of 13 residues. Germline CDR1 SGHNT, CDR2 YYREEE (reference sequence). Written as DNA, the CDR3 is TGTGCCAGCAGCTCGGGACAGGGCGGTGAGCAGTTCTTC. It is translated as CASSSGQGGEQFF.

The genes are TRBV5-6 and TRBJ2-7, with 8 bases aligning to TRBD2. CDR3 length equals 16 residues. Germline-derived CDR1 and CDR2 are SGHDT and YYEEEE. The V segment lost 0 bases and the J segment 6 bases; nucleotides outside the gene matches: 11. The CDR3 loop is CASSLVGAGVEGEQYF. CDR3 DNA: TGTGCCAGCAGCTTGGTGGGAGCGGGGGTTGAAGGCGAGCAGTACTTC.

The chain recombines TRBV9 with TRBJ2-2; 7 bases align to TRBD1. With V trimmed by 0 bases and J by 3 bases, 8 bases remained unmatched. Germline CDR1 reads SGDLS; CDR2 reads YYNGEE. The CDR3 is made up of 17 amino acids. The DNA of the CDR3 is TGTGCCAGCAGCGTAGAGAGAGGGGGCACCTACACCGGGGAGCTGTTTTTT. Translating gives CASSVERGGTYTGELFF. The full variable domain, completed using reference TRBV9 and TRBJ2-2, is DSGVTQTPKHLITATGQRVTLRCSPRSGDLSVYWYQQSLDQGLQFLIQYYNGEERAKGNILERFSAQQFPDLHSELNLSSLELGDSALYFCASSVERGGTYTGELFFGEGSRLTVL.

The genes are TRBV7-9 and TRBJ2-7, with a possible D match to TRBD1 (6 bases). CDR1 SEHNR and CDR2 FQNEAQ come from the germline V gene (reference sequence). This CDR3 has 14 residues. V lost 5 bases and J lost 4, with 15 bases in between. This chain's CDR3 is CASSLPTGIYEQYF. The CDR3 DNA is TGTGCCAGCAGCCTCCCGACAGGCATTTACGAGCAGTACTTC.

The rearrangement links TRBV11-2 to TRBJ2-1; D not resolved. The V and J ends lost 6 bases and 9 bases respectively, with 12 bases between them. CDR3 length equals 12 residues. CDR1 SGHAT and CDR2 FQNNGV come from the germline V gene. The DNA of the CDR3 is TGTGCCAGCAGACCTCTAGTCAGTGAGCAGTTCTTC. Translated, it gives CASRPLVSEQFF.

This chain uses TRBV5-1 with TRBJ1-4; D might be TRBD1 (5 bases). The CDR3 sequence is 13 residues long. Trimming took off 3 bases at V and 8 bases at J, with 11 bases between the two ends. The germline V gene has CDR1 SGHRS and CDR2 YFSETQ. CDR3 bases: TGCGCCAGCAGCTCCGGGACTGACGAAAAACTGTTTTTT. It translates to CASSSGTDEKLFF. Full variable domain (rest looked up from reference TRBV5-1 and TRBJ1-4): KAGVTQTPRYLIKTRGQQVTLSCSPISGHRSVSWYQQTPGQGLQFLFEYFSETQRNKGNFPGRFSGRQFSNSRSEMNVSTLELGDSALYLCASSSGTDEKLFFGSGTQLSVL.